What follows describes a single T cell receptor beta chain. The target antigen is unknown. This sample stems from a study of radiotherapy plus CTLA-4 blockade in lung cancer. On the study more broadly: In approximately 17% of patients, objective responses were seen; 25% to 40% had disease control. Broader study findings: Early shifts in blood T cell clones, with interferon-beta, reportedly predicted response best. Radiotherapy was combined with ipilimumab, and tumor-derived TCR clones then expanded in blood.

Treatment of patients with chemo-refractory metastatic non-small-cell lung cancer consisted of focal radiation plus CTLA-4 blockade with ipilimumab. The CDR3 is 15 amino acids. Germline CDR1 LNHNV, CDR2 YYDKDF (reference sequence). Trimming took off 0 bases at V and 6 bases at J, with 15 bases between the two ends. The protocol was immunoSEQ multiplex PCR, while the TCRdb copy is restricted to in-frame clones and leaves out a portion. In the table there are roughly 100,000 clones, roughly 80% of which are singletons. The sequences come from peripheral blood, collected from a patient treated with radiotherapy plus ipilimumab. The chain has TRBV15 and TRBJ2-7; D possibly corresponds to TRBD1 (5 bases). This clonotype was obtained from a human donor with non-small cell lung cancer who had a partial response to radiotherapy plus ipilimumab. The CDR3 spells CATSRDLARVGEQYF. Here the CDR3 DNA reads TGTGCCACCAGCAGAGATCTTGCCAGGGTGGGCGAGCAGTACTTC.